The rows below give T cell receptor beta chains drawn from one sample of a study of cytotoxic CD8 clonotypes in ibrutinib-treated CLL. Profiling relied on immunoSEQ multiplex PCR, and the TCRdb table lists in-frame clones only, not all of them. The data show roughly 250,000 clones, with 70% seen just once and less than 20% held by the top ten. The source material was PBMCs, sampled after 24 months of ibrutinib treatment. These receptors were taken from a human donor with chronic lymphocytic leukemia. CDR3s include the opening cysteine and the closing phenylalanine or tryptophan. Fields, in order: CDR3 length, clone size, J gene, D gene, V gene, CDR3 protein, CDR3 DNA. D genes are given only for firm matches. The size entry is marked missing in some rows and otherwise reads once, few, many or a size class.

CDR3 length: 15; clone size: few; J gene: TRBJ1-2; D gene: TRBD1; V gene: TRBV6-5; CDR3 protein: CASSYADAGTDGYTF; CDR3 DNA: TGTGCCAGCAGTTACGCCGACGCCGGGACAGATGGCTACACCTTC
CDR3 length: 13; clone size: once; J gene: TRBJ2-7; D gene: .; V gene: TRBV7-2; CDR3 protein: CASSLTQGREQYF; CDR3 DNA: TGTGCCAGCAGCTTAACACAGGGTAGAGAGCAGTACTTC
CDR3 length: 15; clone size: few; J gene: TRBJ1-5; D gene: .; V gene: TRBV6-5; CDR3 protein: CASSSTGLVDQPQHF; CDR3 DNA: TGTGCCAGCAGTTCGACCGGACTGGTTGATCAGCCCCAGCATTTT
CDR3 length: 14; clone size: few; J gene: TRBJ1-5; D gene: TRBD1; V gene: TRBV7-2; CDR3 protein: CASSRDRTAQPQHF; CDR3 DNA: TGTGCCAGCAGCAGGGACAGGACAGCTCAGCCCCAGCATTTT
CDR3 length: 19; clone size: .; J gene: TRBJ2-2; D gene: TRBD2; V gene: TRBV7-8; CDR3 protein: CASSLAGTSGRGNTGELFF; CDR3 DNA: TGTGCCAGCAGCTTAGCCGGGACTAGCGGGAGGGGGAACACCGGGGAGCTGTTTTTT
CDR3 length: 16; clone size: .; J gene: TRBJ1-3; D gene: TRBD1; V gene: TRBV30; CDR3 protein: CAWSARTGPSGNTIYF; CDR3 DNA: TGTGCCTGGAGTGCCCGGACAGGTCCCTCTGGAAACACCATATATTTT
CDR3 length: 14; clone size: once; J gene: TRBJ1-1; D gene: .; V gene: TRBV19; CDR3 protein: CASSSSVTNTEAFF; CDR3 DNA: TGTGCCAGTAGTAGTTCCGTTACGAACACTGAAGCTTTCTTT
CDR3 length: 14; clone size: .; J gene: TRBJ2-3; D gene: .; V gene: TRBV5-1; CDR3 protein: CASSYAGRTDTQYF; CDR3 DNA: TGCGCCAGCAGCTATGCGGGACGCACAGATACGCAGTATTTT
CDR3 length: 13; clone size: few; J gene: TRBJ2-7; D gene: TRBD1; V gene: TRBV27; CDR3 protein: CASSRTGTYEQYF; CDR3 DNA: TGTGCCAGCAGCCGGACAGGGACCTACGAGCAGTACTTC
CDR3 length: 13; clone size: once; J gene: TRBJ2-2; D gene: .; V gene: TRBV9; CDR3 protein: CASSPKAEGELFF; CDR3 DNA: TGTGCCAGCAGCCCTAAGGCTGAGGGGGAGCTGTTTTTT